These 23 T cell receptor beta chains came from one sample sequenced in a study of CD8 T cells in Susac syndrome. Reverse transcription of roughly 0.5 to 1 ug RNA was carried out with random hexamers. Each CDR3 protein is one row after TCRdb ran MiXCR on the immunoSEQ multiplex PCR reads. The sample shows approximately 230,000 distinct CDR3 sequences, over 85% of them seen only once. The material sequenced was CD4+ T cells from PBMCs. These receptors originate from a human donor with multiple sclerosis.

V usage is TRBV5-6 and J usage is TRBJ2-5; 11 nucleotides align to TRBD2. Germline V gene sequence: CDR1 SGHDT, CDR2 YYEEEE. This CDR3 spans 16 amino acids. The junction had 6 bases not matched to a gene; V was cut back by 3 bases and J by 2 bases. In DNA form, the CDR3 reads TGTGCCAGCAGCTCACCGGGACTAGCGGTTCAAGAGACCCAGTACTTC. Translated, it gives CASSSPGLAVQETQYF. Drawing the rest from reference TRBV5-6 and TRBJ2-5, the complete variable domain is DAGVTQSPTHLIKTRGQQVTLRCSPKSGHDTVSWYQQALGQGPQFIFQYYEEEERQRGNFPDRFSGHQFPNYSSELNVNALLLGDSALYLCASSSPGLAVQETQYFGPGTRLLVL.

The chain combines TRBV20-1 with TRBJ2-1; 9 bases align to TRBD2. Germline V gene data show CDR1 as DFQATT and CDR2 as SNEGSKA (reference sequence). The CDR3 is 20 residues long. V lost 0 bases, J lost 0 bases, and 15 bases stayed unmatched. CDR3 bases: TGCAGTGCTAGAGATTTGTTGGGCGGGGGGGCCCTAAGCTCCTACAATGAGCAGTTCTTC. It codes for CSARDLLGGGALSSYNEQFF.

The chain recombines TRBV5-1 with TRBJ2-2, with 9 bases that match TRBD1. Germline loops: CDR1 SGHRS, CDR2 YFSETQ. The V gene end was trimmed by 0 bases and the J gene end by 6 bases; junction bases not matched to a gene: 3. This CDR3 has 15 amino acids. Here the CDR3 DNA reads TGCGCCAGCAGCTTGGATGGACAGGGGTCCGGGGAGCTGTTTTTT. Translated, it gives CASSLDGQGSGELFF.

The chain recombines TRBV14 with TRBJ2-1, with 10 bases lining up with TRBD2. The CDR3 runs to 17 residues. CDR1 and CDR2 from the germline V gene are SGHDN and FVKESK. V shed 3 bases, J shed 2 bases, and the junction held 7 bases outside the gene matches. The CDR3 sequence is CASSHGVAGGTYNEQFF. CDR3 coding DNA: TGTGCCAGCAGCCACGGGGTAGCGGGAGGCACCTACAATGAGCAGTTCTTC.

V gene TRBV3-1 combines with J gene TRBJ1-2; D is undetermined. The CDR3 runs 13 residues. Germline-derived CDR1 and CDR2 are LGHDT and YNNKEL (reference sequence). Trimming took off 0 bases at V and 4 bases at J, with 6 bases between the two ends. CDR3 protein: CASSQDTAYGYTF. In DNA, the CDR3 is TGTGCCAGCAGCCAAGATACCGCCTATGGCTACACCTTC.

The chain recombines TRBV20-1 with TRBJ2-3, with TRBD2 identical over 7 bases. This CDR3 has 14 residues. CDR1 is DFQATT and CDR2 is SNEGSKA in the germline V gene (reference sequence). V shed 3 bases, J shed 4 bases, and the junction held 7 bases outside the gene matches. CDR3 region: CSASTSAGADTQYF. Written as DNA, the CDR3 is TGCAGTGCTAGTACCTCGGCGGGGGCAGATACGCAGTATTTT.

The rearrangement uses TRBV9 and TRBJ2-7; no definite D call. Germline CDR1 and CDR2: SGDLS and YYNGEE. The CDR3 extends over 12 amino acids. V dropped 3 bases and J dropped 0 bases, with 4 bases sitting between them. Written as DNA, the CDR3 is TGTGCCAGCAGCGCAACCTCCTACGAGCAGTACTTC. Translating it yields CASSATSYEQYF.

The CDR3 DNA follows: TGTGCCACCAGCAGAGTATCAGGGAACCATCAGCCCCAGCATTTT. Encoded protein: CATSRVSGNHQPQHF. This sequence joins TRBV15 and TRBJ1-5; perhaps TRBD1 as D (5 bases). The CDR3 consists of 15 residues. Per the germline V gene, CDR1 is LNHNV and CDR2 is YYDKDF (reference sequence). The ends were cut back, 1 base at V and 5 bases at J, with 12 bases in the middle.

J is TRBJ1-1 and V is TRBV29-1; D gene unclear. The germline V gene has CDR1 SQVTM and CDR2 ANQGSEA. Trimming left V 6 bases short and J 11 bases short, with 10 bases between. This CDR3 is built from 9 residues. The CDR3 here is CSVDPGAFF. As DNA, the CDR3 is TGCAGCGTAGACCCTGGCGCTTTCTTT.

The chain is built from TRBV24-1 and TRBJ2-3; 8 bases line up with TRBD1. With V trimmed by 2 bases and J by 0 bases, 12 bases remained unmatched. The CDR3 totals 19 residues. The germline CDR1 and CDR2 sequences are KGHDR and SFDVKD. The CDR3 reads CATSDWGTWGQESTDTQYF. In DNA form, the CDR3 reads TGTGCCACCAGTGATTGGGGGACGTGGGGACAGGAAAGCACAGATACGCAGTATTTT.

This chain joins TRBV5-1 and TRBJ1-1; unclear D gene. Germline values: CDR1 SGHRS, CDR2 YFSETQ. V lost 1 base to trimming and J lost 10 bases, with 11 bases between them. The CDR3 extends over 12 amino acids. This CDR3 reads CASSLPGLGAFF. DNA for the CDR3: TGCGCCAGCAGCTTGCCGGGCCTTGGAGCTTTCTTT. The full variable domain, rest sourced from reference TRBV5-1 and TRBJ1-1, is KAGVTQTPRYLIKTRGQQVTLSCSPISGHRSVSWYQQTPGQGLQFLFEYFSETQRNKGNFPGRFSGRQFSNSRSEMNVSTLELGDSALYLCASSLPGLGAFFGQGTRLTVV.

CDR3 loop: CASKESGGAEETQYF. The CDR3 DNA is TGTGCCAGCAAAGAGAGTGGCGGGGCCGAAGAGACCCAGTACTTC. The chain carries TRBV6-2 or TRBV6-3 and TRBJ2-5, with a possible D match to TRBD2 (6 bases). CDR3 size: 15 residues. The germline V and J ends were trimmed by 7 bases and 3 bases, with 18 bases remaining between them. Looked up from germline, CDR1 is MNHEY and CDR2 is SVGEGT.

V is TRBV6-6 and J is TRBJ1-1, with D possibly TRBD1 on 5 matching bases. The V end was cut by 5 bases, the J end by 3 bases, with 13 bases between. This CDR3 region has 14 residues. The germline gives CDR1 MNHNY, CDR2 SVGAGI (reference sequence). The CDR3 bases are TGTGCCAGCAGTGAGCAGGGTTTCGACACTGAAGCTTTCTTT. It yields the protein CASSEQGFDTEAFF.

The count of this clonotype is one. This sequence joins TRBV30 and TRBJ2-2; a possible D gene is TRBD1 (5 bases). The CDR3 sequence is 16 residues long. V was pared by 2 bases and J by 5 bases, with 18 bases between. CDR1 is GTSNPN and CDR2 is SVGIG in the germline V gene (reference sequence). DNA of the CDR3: TGTGCCTGGAGTCTCGGTATCGGACAAGTGACCGGGGAGCTGTTTTTT. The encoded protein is CAWSLGIGQVTGELFF.

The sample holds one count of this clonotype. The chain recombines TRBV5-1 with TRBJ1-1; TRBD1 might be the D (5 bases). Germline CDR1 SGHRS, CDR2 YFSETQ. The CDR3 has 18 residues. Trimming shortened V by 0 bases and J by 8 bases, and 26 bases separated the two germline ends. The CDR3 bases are TGCGCCAGCAGCTTGGATCTGCAGGGATCAACTTATACCCTAGAAGCTTTCTTT. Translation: CASSLDLQGSTYTLEAFF.

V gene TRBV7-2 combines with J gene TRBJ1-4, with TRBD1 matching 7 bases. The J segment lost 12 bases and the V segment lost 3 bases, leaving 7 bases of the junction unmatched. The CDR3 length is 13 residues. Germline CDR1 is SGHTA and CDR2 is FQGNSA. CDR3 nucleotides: TGTGCCAGCAGCTTTGACAGGGCGGGAGAACTGTTTTTT. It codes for CASSFDRAGELFF. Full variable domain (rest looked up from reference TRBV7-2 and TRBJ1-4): GAGVSQSPSNKVTEKGKDVELRCDPISGHTALYWYRQSLGQGLEFLIYFQGNSAPDKSGLPSDRFSAERTGGSVSTLTIQRTQQEDSAVYLCASSFDRAGELFFGSGTQLSVL.

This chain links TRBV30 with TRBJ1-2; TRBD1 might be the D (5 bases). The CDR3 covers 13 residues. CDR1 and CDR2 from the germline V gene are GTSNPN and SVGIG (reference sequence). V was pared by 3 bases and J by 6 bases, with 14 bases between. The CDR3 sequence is CAWRGQGWDGYTF. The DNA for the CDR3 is TGTGCCTGGAGAGGGCAGGGCTGGGATGGCTACACCTTC.

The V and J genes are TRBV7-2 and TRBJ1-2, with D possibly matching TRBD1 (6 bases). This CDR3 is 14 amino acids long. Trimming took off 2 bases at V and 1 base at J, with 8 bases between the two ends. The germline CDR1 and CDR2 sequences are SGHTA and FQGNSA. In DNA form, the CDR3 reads TGTGCCAGCAGCTTACCAGGGGTTAACTATGGCTACACCTTC. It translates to CASSLPGVNYGYTF.

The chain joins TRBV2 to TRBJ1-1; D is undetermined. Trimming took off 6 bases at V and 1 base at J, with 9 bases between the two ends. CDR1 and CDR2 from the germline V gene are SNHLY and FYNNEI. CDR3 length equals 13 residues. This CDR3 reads CASRQSWNTEAFF. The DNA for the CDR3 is TGTGCCAGCAGGCAATCATGGAACACTGAAGCTTTCTTT.

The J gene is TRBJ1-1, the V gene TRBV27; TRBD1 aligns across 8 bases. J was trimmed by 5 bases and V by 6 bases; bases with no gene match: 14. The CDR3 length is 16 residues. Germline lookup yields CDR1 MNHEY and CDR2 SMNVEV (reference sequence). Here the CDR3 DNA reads TGTGCCAGCAGACGACGGACAGGGCTCAGCAGAACTGAAGCTTTCTTT. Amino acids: CASRRRTGLSRTEAFF.

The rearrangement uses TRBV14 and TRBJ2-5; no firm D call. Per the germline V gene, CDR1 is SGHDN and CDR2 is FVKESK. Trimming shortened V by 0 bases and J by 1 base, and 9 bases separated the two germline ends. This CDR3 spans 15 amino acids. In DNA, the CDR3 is TGTGCCAGCAGCCAAGATCCCAGGCGCCAAGAGACCCAGTACTTC. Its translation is CASSQDPRRQETQYF.

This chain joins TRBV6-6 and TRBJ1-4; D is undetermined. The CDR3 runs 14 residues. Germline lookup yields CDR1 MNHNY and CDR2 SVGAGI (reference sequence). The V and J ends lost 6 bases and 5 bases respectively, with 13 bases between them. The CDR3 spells CASRNRETNEKLFF. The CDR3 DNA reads TGTGCCAGCAGGAACCGGGAGACCAATGAAAAACTGTTTTTT.

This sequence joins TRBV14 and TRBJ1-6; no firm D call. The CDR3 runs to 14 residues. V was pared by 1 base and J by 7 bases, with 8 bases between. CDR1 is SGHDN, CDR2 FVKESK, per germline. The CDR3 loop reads CASSQVVGNSPLHF. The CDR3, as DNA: TGTGCCAGCAGCCAAGTGGTTGGGAATTCACCCCTCCACTTT.